Shown below are 22 T cell receptor beta chains from a single sample sequenced in a study of CD8 T cells in ankylosing spondylitis. MiXCR was run by TCRdb on the 5' RACE reads, yielding one entry per CDR3 protein. The sample records a few hundred thousand distinct CDR3 sequences, approximately 17% being singletons. The antigens of these receptors remain unknown. Overall study findings and caveats: Characteristic of ankylosing spondylitis blood, it appeared, was a TCR beta motif comprising about 8 highly homologous variants.

The sequenced sample was blood, either unsorted or a sorted T cell fraction (not recorded which). These receptors came from a male donor with ankylosing spondylitis.

This clonotype was picked up a small number of times. The DNA of the CDR3 is TGTGCCAGCAGTGGGGAAAAGCGGGCCCGTCAAGAGACCCAGTACTTC. It codes for CASSGEKRARQETQYF. The chain combines TRBV6-1 with TRBJ2-5, with D tentatively TRBD2 (6 bases). The CDR3 has 16 residues. V lost 4 bases, J lost 2 bases, and 17 bases lay in between. Germline CDR1 and CDR2: MNHNS and SASEGT.

This clonotype was picked up a small number of times. The chain combines TRBV7-2 with TRBJ2-1, with TRBD2 matching over 8 bases. V lost 1 base, J lost 4 bases, and 6 bases stayed unmatched. The germline CDR1 and CDR2 sequences are SGHTA and FQGNSA. This CDR3 region has 16 residues. The CDR3 protein is CASSLVGRGTYNEQFF. The CDR3 bases are TGTGCCAGCAGCTTAGTCGGGAGGGGGACTTACAATGAGCAGTTCTTC. Complete variable domain (other parts from reference TRBV7-2 and TRBJ2-1): GAGVSQSPSNKVTEKGKDVELRCDPISGHTALYWYRQSLGQGLEFLIYFQGNSAPDKSGLPSDRFSAERTGGSVSTLTIQRTQQEDSAVYLCASSLVGRGTYNEQFFGPGTRLTVL.

V is TRBV2 and J is TRBJ2-2, with TRBD1 matching 9 bases. The CDR3 is 15 amino acids. Germline CDR1 SNHLY, CDR2 FYNNEI. The junction had 5 bases not matched to a gene; V was cut back by 6 bases and J by 3 bases. The CDR3 reads CASSDRGLHTGELFF. The CDR3 DNA follows: TGTGCCAGCAGCGACAGGGGGTTGCACACCGGGGAGCTGTTTTTT.

V and J are TRBV7-2 and TRBJ2-7; 9 bases fit TRBD2. V trimming: 5 bases; J trimming: 5 bases; junction bases outside the gene matches: 13. In germline, CDR1 is SGHTA, CDR2 FQGNSA. There are 16 residues in the CDR3. Here the CDR3 DNA reads TGTGCCAGCAGCGACCTCAATAGCGGGGGCCGCAACGAGCAGTACTTC. Translation gives CASSDLNSGGRNEQYF.

The sample holds a few counts of this clonotype. The V gene is TRBV20-1, the J gene TRBJ2-7, with 10 positions matching TRBD2. Germline CDR1 is DFQATT and CDR2 is SNEGSKA (reference sequence). The CDR3 sequence is 13 residues long. J was trimmed by 6 bases and V by 5 bases; bases with no gene match: 7. In nucleotides, the CDR3 is TGCAGTGCTCTCCTAGCGGGAGCTGGCGAGCAGTACTTC. It translates to CSALLAGAGEQYF.

The gene calls are TRBV15 and TRBJ2-3; D is unresolved. Trimming took off 1 base at V and 5 bases at J, with 7 bases between the two ends. This CDR3 contains 13 residues. From germline, CDR1 is LNHNV and CDR2 YYDKDF (reference sequence). In DNA form, the CDR3 reads TGTGCCACCAGCAGAGTTGGGTTAGATACGCAGTATTTT. It translates to CATSRVGLDTQYF. The full variable domain, in which reference TRBV15 and TRBJ2-3 provide the parts outside the CDR3, is DAMVIQNPRYQVTQFGKPVTLSCSQTLNHNVMYWYQQKSSQAPKLLFHYYDKDFNNEADTPDNFQSRRPNTSFCFLDIRSPGLGDTAMYLCATSRVGLDTQYFGPGTRLTVL.

The genes are TRBV12-3 or TRBV12-4 and TRBJ2-7; 9 bases agree with TRBD2. The junction had 3 bases not matched to a gene; V was cut back by 3 bases and J by 0 bases. This CDR3 region has 15 residues. The CDR3 spells CASSFAGGSSYEQYF. The CDR3 DNA reads TGTGCCAGCAGTTTTGCGGGAGGGTCCTCCTACGAGCAGTACTTC.

The chain joins TRBV12-3 or TRBV12-4 to TRBJ1-2, with D unresolved. The CDR3 is 13 amino acids. Between the trimmed V and J ends, which lost 3 bases and 8 bases, there was a span of 13 bases. The CDR3 protein is CASSFWSQEGYTF. CDR3 sequence (DNA): TGTGCCAGCAGTTTTTGGTCCCAGGAAGGCTACACCTTC.

In its sample, this clonotype was seen a few times. The chain is built from TRBV7-9 and TRBJ1-1; tentatively, D is TRBD1 (5 bases). Germline V lookup: CDR1 SEHNR, CDR2 FQNEAQ (reference sequence). The CDR3 runs 14 residues. Deletions cut 0 bases from V and 5 bases from J, with 10 bases between. CDR3 region: CASSLAGGETEAFF. CDR3 DNA: TGTGCCAGCAGCTTAGCGGGGGGAGAGACTGAAGCTTTCTTT.

The sample holds many counts of this clonotype. The chain is built from TRBV11-2 and TRBJ2-1, with D perhaps TRBD1 or TRBD2 (6 bases each). V dropped 8 bases and J dropped 4 bases, with 12 bases sitting between them. The CDR3 extends over 13 amino acids. The germline V gene encodes CDR1 SGHAT and CDR2 FQNNGV. The CDR3 region is CASSRGGYNEQFF. Here the CDR3 DNA reads TGTGCCAGCTCTAGAGGGGGGTACAATGAGCAGTTCTTC.

This chain links TRBV5-1 with TRBJ1-6; D gene unclear. The CDR3 runs 16 residues. With 2 bases removed from V and 5 bases from J, the gap between germline ends came to 14 bases. Germline CDR1 and CDR2: SGHRS and YFSETQ. In DNA form, the CDR3 reads TGCGCCAGCAGCTTAACGACGGCGGGTAATAATTCACCCCTCCACTTT. Translated, it gives CASSLTTAGNNSPLHF.

This chain joins TRBV21-1 and TRBJ2-1; the DNA was not used to check the table's D call, TRBD2. TRBV21-1 is a listed pseudogene. CDR3 length equals 15 residues. DNA for the CDR3: TGTGCCAGCACCAAAAGGGGTAGCGGGGGTGGTGAGCAGTTCTTC. Amino acid sequence: CASTKRGSGGGEQFF.

The chain is built from TRBV3-1 and TRBJ2-3; the match to TRBD1 covers 7 bases. V was pared by 6 bases and J by 3 bases, with 9 bases of the junction left unmatched. From germline, CDR1 is LGHDT and CDR2 YNNKEL (reference sequence). There are 15 residues in the CDR3. As DNA, the CDR3 is TGTGCCAGCAGTCCTAACACAGGGGAAACAGATACGCAGTATTTT. Amino acids: CASSPNTGETDTQYF.

This clonotype was found a few times. The chain uses TRBV11-1 and TRBJ2-1; 7 bases line up with TRBD1. The CDR3 is 17 residues long. Germline CDR1 is SGHAT and CDR2 is FQDESV (reference sequence). Trimming removed 2 bases from V and 4 bases from J; junction bases left unmatched: 11. CDR3 residues: CASSLTTQGMGYNEQFF. CDR3 nucleotides: TGTGCCAGCAGCTTAACAACACAGGGGATGGGGTACAATGAGCAGTTCTTC. Variable domain in full (rest from reference TRBV11-1 and TRBJ2-1): EAEVAQSPRYKITEKSQAVAFWCDPISGHATLYWYRQILGQGPELLVQFQDESVVDDSQLPKDRFSAERLKGVDSTLKIQPAELGDSAMYLCASSLTTQGMGYNEQFFGPGTRLTVL.

The table lists this clonotype with a count of one. This chain joins TRBV19 and TRBJ1-1; no definite D call. The V gene lost 3 bases and the J gene lost 3 bases, with 14 bases spanning the gap. Germline CDR1 reads LNHDA; CDR2 reads SQIVND (reference sequence). This CDR3 has 15 amino acids. The CDR3 coding sequence is TGTGCCAGTAGTATTAGGAGGAAGGTGGACACTGAAGCTTTCTTT. Translated: CASSIRRKVDTEAFF.

The chain joins TRBV7-2 to TRBJ2-5, with D perhaps being TRBD1 or TRBD2 (5 bases each). Per germline, CDR1 SGHTA and CDR2 FQGNSA. This CDR3 is 15 amino acids long. Trimming pared 4 bases from V and 5 bases from J, leaving 17 bases between. In DNA form, the CDR3 reads TGTGCCAGCAGCTCCTACCCGGGACCTAGGGAGACCCAGTACTTC. It encodes CASSSYPGPRETQYF.

The V and J genes are TRBV29-1 and TRBJ2-7; 11 nucleotides match TRBD1. V was clipped by 6 bases and J by 4 bases; unmatched bases: 8. Per germline, CDR1 SQVTM and CDR2 ANQGSEA. There are 14 residues in the CDR3. The CDR3 loop is CSVPGTGGLYEQYF. DNA for the CDR3: TGCAGCGTCCCTGGGACAGGGGGTCTATACGAGCAGTACTTC.

This chain links TRBV28 with TRBJ2-3, with D perhaps TRBD1 (7 bases). CDR3 length: 15 amino acids. The germline V gene has CDR1 MDHEN and CDR2 SYDVKM. Trimming left V 3 bases short and J 3 bases short, with 13 bases between. This CDR3 reads CASSFWPGGTDTQYF. CDR3 nucleotides: TGTGCCAGCAGTTTTTGGCCAGGGGGGACAGATACGCAGTATTTT. The full variable domain, its missing parts supplied by reference TRBV28 and TRBJ2-3, is DVKVTQSSRYLVKRTGEKVFLECVQDMDHENMFWYRQDPGLGLRLIYFSYDVKMKEKGDIPEGYSVSREKKERFSLILESASTNQTSMYLCASSFWPGGTDTQYFGPGTRLTVL.

This clonotype has more than one count but fewer than ten. The V and J genes are TRBV9 and TRBJ2-7; possibly TRBD1 for D (6 bases). The V end lost 4 bases, the J end lost 4 bases, and 18 bases lay between the germline ends. CDR1 is SGDLS, CDR2 YYNGEE, per germline. CDR3 length: 15 residues. CDR3 protein: CASSPLGAGAYEQYF. The CDR3 DNA sequence: TGTGCCAGCAGCCCCCTGGGGGCCGGTGCATACGAGCAGTACTTC. Supplemented by reference TRBV9 and TRBJ2-7, the full variable domain reads DSGVTQTPKHLITATGQRVTLRCSPRSGDLSVYWYQQSLDQGLQFLIQYYNGEERAKGNILERFSAQQFPDLHSELNLSSLELGDSALYFCASSPLGAGAYEQYFGPGTRLTVT.

Notes on this clonotype: In this CDR3 the conserved last residue, phenylalanine or tryptophan, is missing, so a read error is likely. The chain carries TRBV27 and TRBJ1-5, with D possibly matching TRBD1 (5 bases). The CDR3 runs to 16 residues. Trimming cost V 3 bases and J 4 bases, with 16 bases left between them. Germline loops: CDR1 MNHEY, CDR2 SMNVEV (reference sequence). CDR3 protein: CASSLKGIGGNQPQHL. The CDR3 bases are TGTGCCAGCAGTTTGAAAGGGATTGGGGGTAATCAGCCCCAGCATCTT.

This clonotype was seen more than once but under ten times. The genes are TRBV25-1 and TRBJ2-1; TRBD2 matches at 8 bases. Germline lookup yields CDR1 MGHDK and CDR2 SYGVNS. Trimming took 11 bases from V and 10 from J; bases not matched to a gene: 13. The CDR3 covers 13 residues. The CDR3, as DNA: TGTGCCGGCGAGACTAGCGTAGGGGGGGAGCAGTTCTTC. Translating it yields CAGETSVGGEQFF.

The genes are TRBV12-3 or TRBV12-4 and TRBJ1-1; D is unresolved. The CDR3 is 14 residues long. V lost 2 bases and J 6 bases, leaving 13 bases between the germline ends. The CDR3 DNA is TGTGCCAGCAGTTTAAAGGAGCTAGGGCCTGAAGCTTTCTTT. Translated, it gives CASSLKELGPEAFF.